The clone carrying this T cell receptor beta chain was found once. This sample stems from a study of T cell responses to AZD1222 COVID-19 vaccine. The germline CDR1 and CDR2 sequences are SGHNT and YENEEA. CDR3 length: 12 residues. V was cut by 3 bases and J by 0 bases, with 3 bases left in between. Profiled with immunoSEQ multiplex PCR; TCRdb holds only in-frame clones, not every one. Found here are some 140,000 clones, 70% to 90% of them singletons; the top ten hold about 6%. This chain uses TRBV11-3 with TRBJ2-7; D is unclear. The sequence was collected from an adult in good health. The sample was peripheral blood, taken on day 0 of AZD1222 vaccination. This CDR3 reads CASSFSSYEQYF. Written as DNA, the CDR3 is TGTGCCAGCAGCTTCAGCTCCTACGAGCAGTACTTC.